This is a list of T cell receptor beta chains from one sample in a study of T cell responses to AZD1222 COVID-19 vaccine. The data were produced by immunoSEQ multiplex PCR, yet TCRdb's version contains in-frame clones alone and is incomplete. In the table there are about 260,000 clones, approximately 95% of which are singletons. The source material was peripheral blood, sampled on day 0 of AZD1222 vaccination. The receptors stem from an adult in good health. CDR3s include the opening cysteine and the closing phenylalanine or tryptophan. Fields, in order: J gene, clone size, V gene, D gene, CDR3 DNA, CDR3 protein. The D gene is left open where the match is weak. The size field is filled for only some rows; it gives once, few, many or a size class.

>TRBJ2-1|once|TRBV29-1|.
TGCAGCGCCGCGACCGGGATCTACAATGAGCAGTTCTTC
CSAATGIYNEQFF
>TRBJ2-7|.|TRBV4-2|.
TGTGCCAGCAGCCAAGCCAGACCCTACGAGCAGTACTTC
CASSQARPYEQYF
>TRBJ1-1|.|TRBV6-6|TRBD1
TGTGCCAGCCCAGGGGGAGAAGGCACTGAAGCTTTCTTT
CASPGGEGTEAFF
>TRBJ2-2|.|TRBV10-3|TRBD1
TGTGCCATCAGTAAACAGGGGGCGTCGAACACCGGGGAGCTGTTTTTT
CAISKQGASNTGELFF
>TRBJ1-6|.|TRBV20-1|.
TGCAGTGCTAGTGGGCAGGATAATTCACCCCTCCACTTT
CSASGQDNSPLHF
>TRBJ2-7|.|TRBV30|TRBD2
TGTGCCTGTTACCGGGACTACTCCTACGAGCAGTACTTC
CACYRDYSYEQYF
>TRBJ1-1|.|TRBV10-2|.
TGCGCCAGCAGTGATCAAGGGAACACTGAAGCTTTCTTT
CASSDQGNTEAFF
>TRBJ2-7|.|TRBV19|.
TGTGCCAGTAGTATCAGAGGCGAGCAGTACTTC
CASSIRGEQYF
>TRBJ1-3|.|TRBV6-1|.
TGTGCCAGCAGTGAAGGGTCCGCAGGGGTTGGAAACACCATATATTTT
CASSEGSAGVGNTIYF
>TRBJ2-2|.|TRBV5-1|.
TGCGCCAGCAGCTTGGCCCCCCTACCAGAGAACACCGGGGAGCTGTTTTTT
CASSLAPLPENTGELFF
>TRBJ2-2|once|TRBV5-1|TRBD1
TGCGCCAGCAGGCCCGGGACAGGGGGCACCGGGGAGCTGTTTTTT
CASRPGTGGTGELFF
>TRBJ2-1|.|TRBV9|.
TGTGCCAGCAGCCCCCTTGGGGGGGGCCTCTCTGATGAGCAGTTCTTC
CASSPLGGGLSDEQFF
>TRBJ1-1|.|TRBV7-9|.
TGTGCCAGCAGTGTATACCAGAACACTGAAGCTTTCTTT
CASSVYQNTEAFF
>TRBJ2-7|.|TRBV6-2/TRBV6-3|.
TGTGCCAGCAGTTACATACGGAGCTCCTACGAGCAGTACTTC
CASSYIRSSYEQYF
>TRBJ1-1|.|TRBV6-2/TRBV6-3|TRBD1
TGTGCCAGCAGCCCCCTGACAGGGACCCCTGAAGCTTTCTTT
CASSPLTGTPEAFF
>TRBJ2-3|.|TRBV5-4|.
TGTGCCAGCAGCCCGGGACGGAGCACAGATACGCAGTATTTT
CASSPGRSTDTQYF
>TRBJ1-2|.|TRBV10-3|.
TGTGCCATCAGTGCGGAGAATGGCTACACCTTC
CAISAENGYTF
>TRBJ1-4|.|TRBV15|.
TGTGCCACCAGCAGAGGGCCTACTAATGAAAAACTGTTTTTT
CATSRGPTNEKLFF
>TRBJ1-6|.|TRBV7-9|.
TGTGCCAGCAGCTCCCCGAATTCACCCCTCCACTTT
CASSSPNSPLHF
>TRBJ2-7|once|TRBV18|TRBD1
TGTGCCAGCTCACCACGGGACAGGGGAATTCCGTACTTC
CASSPRDRGIPYF
>TRBJ2-7|.|TRBV3-1/TRBV3-2|TRBD2
TGTGCCAGCAGCCTTGGGACTAGCGGGGGCCCCTACGAGCAGTACTTC
CASSLGTSGGPYEQYF
>TRBJ2-1|once|TRBV14|TRBD1
TGTGCCAGCAGCCAAGTTTCCCGCTGGACAGGGCGAGTGGGGGTTGACAATGAGCAGTTCTTC
CASSQVSRWTGRVGVDNEQFF
>TRBJ1-2|.|TRBV2|.
TGTGCCAGCAGTGTGACCGGCTGGGGCTACACCTTC
CASSVTGWGYTF
>TRBJ2-1|.|TRBV6-5|TRBD2
TGTGCCAGCAGGCCTGGACTAGCGGGGGCAGGCGAGCAGTTCTTC
CASRPGLAGAGEQFF
>TRBJ2-3|.|TRBV7-2|.
TGTGCCAGTAATACAGTGAGCACAGATACGCAGTATTTT
CASNTVSTDTQYF
>TRBJ2-3|.|TRBV7-2|TRBD1
TGTGCCAGCAGCTTAGGGACAGGGGGCTCAGGGACTCGATCGGATACGCAGTATTTT
CASSLGTGGSGTRSDTQYF